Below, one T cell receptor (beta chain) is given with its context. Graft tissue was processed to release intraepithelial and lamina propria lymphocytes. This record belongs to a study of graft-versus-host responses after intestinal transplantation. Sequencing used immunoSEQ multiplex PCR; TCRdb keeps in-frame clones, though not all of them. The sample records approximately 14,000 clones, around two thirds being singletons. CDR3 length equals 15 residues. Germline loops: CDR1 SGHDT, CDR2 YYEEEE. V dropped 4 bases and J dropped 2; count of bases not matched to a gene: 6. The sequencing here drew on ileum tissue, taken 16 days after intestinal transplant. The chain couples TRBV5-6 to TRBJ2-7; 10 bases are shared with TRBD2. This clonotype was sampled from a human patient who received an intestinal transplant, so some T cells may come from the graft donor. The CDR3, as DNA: TGTGCCAGCAGCATTAGCGGGGGGCCGACCTACGAGCAGTACTTC. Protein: CASSISGGPTYEQYF. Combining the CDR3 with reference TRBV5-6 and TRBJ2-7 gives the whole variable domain DAGVTQSPTHLIKTRGQQVTLRCSPKSGHDTVSWYQQALGQGPQFIFQYYEEEERQRGNFPDRFSGHQFPNYSSELNVNALLLGDSALYLCASSISGGPTYEQYFGPGTRLTVT.